Sequencing of this TCR beta chain was carried out in a study of blood T cells in healthy people across ages. Primers used in a second PCR of about 7 to 12 cycles were a sample-barcoded 5' primer and a J-beta primer mix. TCRdb passed the 5' RACE reads through MiXCR, listing each CDR3 protein once. The sample holds 1.5 million or so distinct CDR3 sequences, 35% to 45% seen once. Comments on this clonotype: At one boundary the junction diverges from the germline segment, which might be a read error.

Sequenced input: blood. This TCR was sampled from a young woman in good health.

The CDR3 DNA follows: TGCAGTGCTAGCCCCTCTGGGAACTACGAGCAGTACTTT. This translates into CSASPSGNYEQYF. This chain links TRBV20-1 with TRBJ2-7; D is ambiguous. CDR1 and CDR2 (germline): DFQATT, SNEGSKA (reference sequence). The CDR3 sequence is 13 residues long.